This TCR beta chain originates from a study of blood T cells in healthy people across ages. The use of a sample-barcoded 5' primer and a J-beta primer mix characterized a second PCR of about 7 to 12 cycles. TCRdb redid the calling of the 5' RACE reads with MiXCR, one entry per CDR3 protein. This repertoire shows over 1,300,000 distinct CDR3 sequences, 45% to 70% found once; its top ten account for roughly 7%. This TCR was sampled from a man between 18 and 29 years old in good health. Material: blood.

CDR3 DNA sequence: TGTGCCAGCTCATTGACTAGCGGGATAGAGGGCATTCAGTACTTC. Protein sequence: CASSLTSGIEGIQYF. The chain recombines TRBV7-2 with TRBJ2-4; 11 bases fit TRBD2. Germline V gives CDR1 SGHTA, CDR2 FQGNSA. This CDR3 has 15 amino acids. V lost 8 bases and J lost 9; bases outside the gene matches: 12.